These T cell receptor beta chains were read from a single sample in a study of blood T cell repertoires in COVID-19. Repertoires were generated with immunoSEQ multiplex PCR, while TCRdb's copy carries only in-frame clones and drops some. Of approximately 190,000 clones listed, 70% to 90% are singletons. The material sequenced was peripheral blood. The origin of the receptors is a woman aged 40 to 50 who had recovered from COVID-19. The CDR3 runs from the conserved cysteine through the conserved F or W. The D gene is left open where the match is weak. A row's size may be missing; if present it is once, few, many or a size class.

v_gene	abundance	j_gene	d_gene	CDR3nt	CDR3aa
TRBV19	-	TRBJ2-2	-	TGTGCCAGTAGTACCACAGGGAATGTCGGGGAGCTGTTTTTT	CASSTTGNVGELFF
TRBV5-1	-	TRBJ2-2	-	TGCGCCAGCAGCTTGCGTAAGGACAGATCGAACACCGGGGAGCTGTTTTTT	CASSLRKDRSNTGELFF
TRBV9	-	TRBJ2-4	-	TGTGCCAGCAGCGTAGATGGAGGGCTAGCCAAAAACATTCAGTACTTC	CASSVDGGLAKNIQYF
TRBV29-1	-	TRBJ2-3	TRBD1	TGCAGCGTTACAGGGGGTCCTAGCACAGATACGCAGTATTTT	CSVTGGPSTDTQYF
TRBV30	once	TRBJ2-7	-	TGTGCCTGGAGTGTAAAGGGGATCCTCTCCTACGAGCAGTACTTC	CAWSVKGILSYEQYF
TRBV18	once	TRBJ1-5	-	TGTGCCAGCTCAGCGCAGGGGCAGGGCAATCAGCCCCAGCATTTT	CASSAQGQGNQPQHF
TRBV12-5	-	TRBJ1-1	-	TGTGCTAGTGGTTTTGCAGAAAACACTGAAGCTTTCTTT	CASGFAENTEAFF
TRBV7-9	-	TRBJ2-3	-	TGTGCCAGCAGCGTGGGGCTTTATGATGGAGATACGCAGTATTTT	CASSVGLYDGDTQYF
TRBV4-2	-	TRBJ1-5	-	TGTGCCAGCAGCGTACAGGGCCTTAGCAATCAGCCCCAGCATTTT	CASSVQGLSNQPQHF
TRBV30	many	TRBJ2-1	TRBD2	TGTGCCGCCACAGGGGTCCTAGCGGGAGAAGGGTACAATGAGCAGTTCTTC	CAATGVLAGEGYNEQFF
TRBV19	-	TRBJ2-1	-	TGTGCCAGTAGTGCGGGACGGCATGTCTTC	CASSAGRHVF
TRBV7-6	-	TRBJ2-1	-	TGTGCCAGCAGCTTAGAGGAGAGATCCTACAATGAGCAGTTCTTC	CASSLEERSYNEQFF
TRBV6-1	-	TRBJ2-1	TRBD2	TGTGCCAGCAGTGCCTCCGGGACTAGCGGGGTGGTTTTGAAGTTCTTC	CASSASGTSGVVLKFF
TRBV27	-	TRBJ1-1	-	TGTGCCAGCCGCCAGGTAGGGGGCACTGAAGCTTTCTTT	CASRQVGGTEAFF
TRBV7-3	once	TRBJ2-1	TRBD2	TGTGCCAGCAGCTTAAGAACAGTGACTAGCGGGAGAGGGACTGAGCAGTTCTTC	CASSLRTVTSGRGTEQFF
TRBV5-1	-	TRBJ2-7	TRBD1	TGCGCCAGCAGCTTGTCTTACTCGACAGGGACCAACTACGAGCAGTACTTC	CASSLSYSTGTNYEQYF
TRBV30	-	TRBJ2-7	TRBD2	TGTGCCTGGAGTGTAAGCGGGAGTAACGAGCAGTACTTC	CAWSVSGSNEQYF
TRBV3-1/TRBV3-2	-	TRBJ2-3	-	TGTGCCAGCACCGATAGGAGAGGGCCAGATACGCAGTATTTT	CASTDRRGPDTQYF
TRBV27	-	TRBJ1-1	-	TGTGCCAGCAGTTTACGGGGGGCAGTGAACACTGAAGCTTTCTTT	CASSLRGAVNTEAFF
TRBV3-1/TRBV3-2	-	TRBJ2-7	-	TGTGCCAGCAGCTCCGTCCCCTACGAGCAGTACTTC	CASSSVPYEQYF
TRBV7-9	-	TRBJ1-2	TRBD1	TGTGCCAGCAGCTTGGCCGGGACAGGGGTGAATGGCTACACCTTC	CASSLAGTGVNGYTF
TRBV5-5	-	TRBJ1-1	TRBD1	TGTGCCAGCAGTTCTGCCTGGCAGGGGGCCACTGAAGCTTTCTTT	CASSSAWQGATEAFF
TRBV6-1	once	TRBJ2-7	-	TGTGCCAGCAGTGATTTGGGGGCGGTTGTTCGCGAGCAGTACTTC	CASSDLGAVVREQYF
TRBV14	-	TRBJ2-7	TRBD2	TGTGCCAGCAGCCTTAGCGGGAGGGCCCGCTACGAGCAGTACTTC	CASSLSGRARYEQYF
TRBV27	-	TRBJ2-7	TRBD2	TGTGCCAGCAGGAGCGGGAGGCAGGCCTCCTACGAGCAGTACTTC	CASRSGRQASYEQYF
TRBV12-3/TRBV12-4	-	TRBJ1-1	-	TGTGCCAGCAGCCCGACCCAGGTGACTGAAGCTTTCTTT	CASSPTQVTEAFF
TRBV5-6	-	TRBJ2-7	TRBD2	TGTGCCAGCAGCTTGGGGTTTGGACTAGCAGCCTACGAGCAGTACTTC	CASSLGFGLAAYEQYF
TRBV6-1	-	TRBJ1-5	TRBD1	TGTGCCAGCAGTGGTTTTACGGCAGGGGGCTTAAATCAGCCCCAGCATTTT	CASSGFTAGGLNQPQHF